This entry is about one TCR beta chain. Its antigen is not yet known. Base qualities are not recorded, but no much larger clone differs from it by a single base. TCR CDR3 regions were amplified from genomic DNA by multiplex PCR using the deep immunoSEQ assay. Extracted genomic DNA from each cell subset was spread evenly across all wells of several immunoSEQ 96-well plates, with each plate serving as a replicate. Each replicate PCR for sorted subsets received 200 ng genomic DNA, equal to about 30,000 T cell genomes. Purified libraries were quantified with a Qubit 3.0 fluorometer, sized on a Bioanalyzer 2100, and re-quantified with the KAPA Library Quantification kit. A separate single-read 150-cycle Illumina NextSeq 550 flow cell was used to sequence each immunoSEQ 96-well plate. Turning to the authors' computational methods: Because the immunoSEQ output held only junctional sequences and lacked quality scores, the filtering could not match the filtering applied to full-length reads. To assign V/J genes and CDR3, sequences were annotated using PyIR, a Python wrapper for IgBLAST v1.9, with IMGT germline references. Reads with weak V/J assignments (E-value above 1e-6), missing CDR3, stop codons, out-of-frame junctions, or ambiguous translated residues were removed. V3J clonotypes were defined as sequences sharing the same inferred V gene, J gene, and CDR3 amino acid sequence. The percentage overlap between two repertoires was calculated by dividing the number of shared unique clonotypes by the size of the smaller repertoire. Three approaches were used to assess repertoire richness: RTK rarefaction, the Chao1 estimator, and Recon v2.1 estimates of unobserved clonotypes. For all TCRbeta clonotypes obtained by the gDNA method from four donors, generation probabilities were computed with OLGA. As stored in TCRdb, this immuneACCESS dataset retains in-frame rearrangements with V and J assigned. A fraction of the clones does not appear; measured against another copy, unresolved V genes explain less than half of the discrepancy, and the remainder lacks a known reason. From that table come the V and J calls and clone size; the DNA was used to work out D and trimming. For this sample there are about 380,000 clones; 90% to 98% appear just once. The ten largest clones represent more than 0.3% of the sample.

The sample originates from a study of shared clonotypes between healthy human individuals (dated by TCRdb to the early 2020s). Background for the entire study: A couple of women and a few men aged 18 to 49 years were included in the cohort. To increase sequencing depth and limit assay-specific biases, different laboratories used diverse techniques to prepare libraries and sequence TCR repertoires. For each donor, CD4 naive and CD4 memory were each given three plates, CD8 naive was given two plates, and CD8 memory was given one plate. The study deeply sequenced blood TCR repertoires of roughly five healthy adults to estimate repertoire size and the extent of clonotype sharing between individuals. Leukapheresis yielded between about 0.8 and 9.5 billion PBMCs per donor.

What the study reported, not specific to this receptor: Pairwise subsampling led to the expectation that sequencing depth would affect the degree of clonotype sharing among donors. Compared with non-shared clonotypes, clonotypes shared by all four sorted-subset donors had higher generation probabilities. Naive subsets generally had larger estimated clonotype richness than memory subsets. Sampling was restricted to blood, and TCR repertoires in tissues likely differ from the TCR repertoires found in blood. Because the study included a small number of donors, the genetic and exposure-history diversity represented was limited. Even with the large sequencing depth, rarefaction of the sorted-subset datasets indicated that sequencing was incomplete. Sharing across a few donors was observed for around 5% of naive CD4, 3% to 4% of naive CD8, 2% to 2.5% of memory CD4, and about 0.4% of memory CD8 clonotypes.

CDR1 and CDR2 are drawn from the germline V gene: SGHDT, YYEEEE. The CDR3 holds 14 amino acids from the cysteine to the phenylalanine. Only the CDR3 DNA stays, 42 bases, in frame from base 1. V is shortened by 4 bases, J by 4 bases, and the region joining them spans 13 bases. Healthy HIV-negative adults with no recently reported acute infections or vaccinations were included as donors. Every donor was a Caucasian adult residing in Nashville, Tennessee, USA. The CD8 memory samples were a combination of magnetically selected CD45RO+ cells and CCR7-negative CD45RA+ effector memory (TemRA) cells. Blood was obtained by leukapheresis, after which PBMCs were separated by Ficoll-Histopaque density gradient centrifugation and cryopreserved in liquid nitrogen vapor phase. Purity and quantity of every magnetically sorted T cell population were checked by analytical flow cytometry. Genomic DNA was isolated from each sorted fraction and quantified by UV absorbance on a Nanodrop 2000c.

The source of this sequence is a man aged 25 to 40 in good health. Recombination connected TRBV5-6 to TRBJ2-3, with no confidently assigned D gene. The specimen was memory CD8+ T cells sorted from blood. The sample's cell subset or site label, in plain terms: CD45RO+ cells pooled with CCR7-negative TemRA cells. The CDR3 loop reads CASSPTPTADTQYF. The nucleotide sequence is given as TGTGCCAGCAGCCCAACACCTACTGCAGATACGCAGTATTTT.